Presented here are 7 T cell receptor beta chains from one specimen sequenced in a study of blood T cell repertoires in COVID-19. Sequenced by immunoSEQ multiplex PCR; TCRdb stores in-frame clones only, minus some. This table holds nearly 350,000 clones, approximately 84% found once. The sample taken for sequencing was PBMCs or T cells enriched from blood (not recorded which). These receptors all stem from a woman aged 25 to 45 who had recovered from COVID-19.

The genes are TRBV21-1 and TRBJ1-5; no check of the table's D call, TRBD1, against the DNA was made. TRBV21-1 is deemed a pseudogene. The CDR3 is made up of 14 amino acids. DNA of the CDR3: TGTGCCAGCAGCAAAGGGGACAGGGGACGGCCCCAGCATTTT. Protein: CASSKGDRGRPQHF.

This sequence joins TRBV30 and TRBJ1-2; TRBD1 matches at 8 bases. Germline CDR1 reads GTSNPN; CDR2 reads SVGIG (reference sequence). The CDR3 sequence is 17 residues long. V lost 0 bases and J lost 3; bases outside the gene matches: 12. CDR3 DNA sequence: TGTGCCTGGAGTGTACCCTCAATCCAGGGGGCCTACTATGGCTACACCTTC. Its translation: CAWSVPSIQGAYYGYTF.

The chain combines TRBV5-5 with TRBJ1-5; 7 bases map to TRBD1. Germline V CDR1 and CDR2: SGHKS, YYEKEE (reference sequence). The CDR3 covers 14 residues. After removal of 2 bases from V and 3 bases from J, the junction contained 2 bases not matched to a gene. As DNA, the CDR3 is TGTGCCAGCAGCTTAGGGACAGTCAATCAGCCCCAGCATTTT. Translation gives CASSLGTVNQPQHF.

The chain has TRBV19 and TRBJ1-2; TRBD1 matches at 8 bases. Germline assignment: CDR1 LNHDA and CDR2 SQIVND (reference sequence). The CDR3 consists of 14 residues. The trim removed 5 bases at V and 2 bases at J, leaving 4 bases unmatched. CDR3 bases: TGTGCCAGTAGTCTAAGGACAGGGAACTATGGCTACACCTTC. Translation: CASSLRTGNYGYTF.

This chain connects TRBV19 to TRBJ2-7; 7 bases align to TRBD1. The CDR3 spans 17 residues. CDR1 LNHDA and CDR2 SQIVND come from the germline V gene (reference sequence). Unmatched junction bases numbered 11, after V lost 3 bases and J lost 0 bases. The CDR3 DNA follows: TGTGCCAGTAGTATCTCCCTGGACAGGTTCAGCTCCTACGAGCAGTACTTC. Its translation is CASSISLDRFSSYEQYF.

The gene calls are TRBV18 and TRBJ1-2; D call uncertain. This CDR3 is 15 amino acids long. Trimming shortened V by 5 bases and J by 1 base, and 14 bases separated the two germline ends. CDR1 and CDR2 from the germline V gene are KGHSH and LQKENI. In nucleotides, the CDR3 is TGTGCCAGCTCATCCGACCCCGCGGGTAACTATGGCTACACCTTC. Translation: CASSSDPAGNYGYTF.

This rearrangement joins TRBV7-9 to TRBJ2-7; D remains unclear. Trimming removed 5 bases at V and 2 bases at J, with 7 bases between. CDR1 and CDR2 (germline): SEHNR, FQNEAQ (reference sequence). This CDR3 has 12 residues. CDR3 bases: TGTGCCAGCAGCCTTTCAGCCTACGAGCAGTACTTC. Its protein product is CASSLSAYEQYF. The variable domain in full, completed from reference TRBV7-9 and TRBJ2-7, reads DTGVSQNPRHKITKRGQNVTFRCDPISEHNRLYWYRQTLGQGPEFLTYFQNEAQLEKSRLLSDRFSAERPKGSFSTLEIQRTEQGDSAMYLCASSLSAYEQYFGPGTRLTVT.